These 18 T cell receptor beta chains were sequenced from one sample in a study of cytomegalovirus exposure and HLA in healthy donors. The PCR had 60 Vbeta and 13 Jbeta primers. TCRdb keeps only in-frame clones here, not all; method: immunoSEQ multiplex PCR. The data contain 120,000 or so clones, roughly 80% of them singletons. Sequencing used PBMCs. All receptors derive from a man aged 18-30 years in good health and CMV-seropositive.

The rearrangement links TRBV7-6 to TRBJ1-6, with 9 positions matching TRBD1. This CDR3 comprises 15 residues. V shed 0 bases, J shed 7 bases, and the junction held 1 base outside the gene matches. Looked up from germline, CDR1 is SGHVS and CDR2 is FNYEAQ. CDR3: CASSLAGTGNSPLHF. The CDR3 nucleotides are TGTGCCAGCAGCTTAGCCGGGACAGGGAATTCACCCCTCCACTTT.

The rearrangement uses TRBV28 and TRBJ1-5, with 8 nucleotides matching TRBD1. V trimming: 2 bases; J trimming: 2 bases; junction bases outside the gene matches: 2. Germline CDR1 and CDR2: MDHEN and SYDVKM. The CDR3 length is 15 residues. CDR3 nucleotide sequence: TGTGCCAGCAGTTTACAGGACAGGGGCAATCAGCCCCAGCATTTT. Protein: CASSLQDRGNQPQHF.

The sample holds a few counts of this clone. This rearrangement joins TRBV19 to TRBJ1-1; 7 nucleotides agree with TRBD1. With V trimmed by 5 bases and J by 5 bases, 8 bases remained unmatched. This CDR3 has 14 residues. In germline, CDR1 is LNHDA, CDR2 SQIVND (reference sequence). The CDR3 region has the DNA TGTGCCAGTAGTCAAGAGGGGGCGGATACTGAAGCTTTCTTT. It translates to CASSQEGADTEAFF.

This clone showed up just once. The rearrangement links TRBV5-1 to TRBJ2-1, with 7 bases identical to TRBD1. V dropped 5 bases and J dropped 8; count of bases not matched to a gene: 7. Germline assignment: CDR1 SGHRS and CDR2 YFSETQ. The CDR3 sequence is 13 residues long. CDR3 in amino acids: CASRSTGYHEQFF. The DNA for the CDR3 is TGCGCCAGCAGGTCGACAGGGTACCATGAGCAGTTCTTC.

The genes are TRBV9 and TRBJ2-1; no clear D gene. Germline CDR1 SGDLS, CDR2 YYNGEE. The CDR3 extends over 14 amino acids. V was cut by 0 bases and J by 3 bases, with 7 bases left in between. The CDR3 sequence: CASSVVADYNEQFF. As DNA, the CDR3 is TGTGCCAGCAGCGTAGTAGCCGACTACAATGAGCAGTTCTTC.

J is TRBJ1-2 and V is TRBV30; perhaps TRBD1 as D (6 bases). The CDR3 is 11 amino acids. The germline V and J ends were trimmed by 5 bases and 4 bases, with 8 bases remaining between them. The germline gives CDR1 GTSNPN, CDR2 SVGIG (reference sequence). This CDR3 is CAWQQGYGYTF. CDR3 bases: TGTGCCTGGCAACAGGGCTATGGCTACACCTTC.

This sequence joins TRBV29-1 and TRBJ2-7; maybe TRBD2 (7 bases). CDR1 SQVTM and CDR2 ANQGSEA come from the germline V gene. Trimming left V 1 base short and J 6 bases short, with 22 bases between. The CDR3 has 16 residues. CDR3 DNA: TGCAGCGTTGAAGCCTCAGAGGGGGGGGACTCCGGCGAGCAGTACTTC. Protein sequence: CSVEASEGGDSGEQYF.

V gene TRBV19 combines with J gene TRBJ2-3; D is unclear. The V end was cut by 3 bases, the J end by 4 bases, with 8 bases between. CDR3 size: 13 residues. Germline loops: CDR1 LNHDA, CDR2 SQIVND (reference sequence). The DNA of the CDR3 is TGTGCCAGTAGTATTTCCGGTTCAGATACGCAGTATTTT. Translated: CASSISGSDTQYF.

This chain connects TRBV5-8 to TRBJ2-2; D is possibly TRBD1 (5 bases). Germline values: CDR1 SGHTS, CDR2 YDEGEE. The V and J ends lost 1 base and 5 bases respectively, with 15 bases between them. The CDR3 sequence is 16 residues long. The CDR3 DNA is TGTGCCAGCAGCTTGACCGGTCAGGGCAGGACCGGGGAGCTGTTTTTT. Its translation: CASSLTGQGRTGELFF.

This clone was counted between two and nine times. The chain has TRBV6-4 and TRBJ1-4, with a weak D call TRBD1 (5 bases). Trimming took off 5 bases at V and 6 bases at J, with 16 bases between the two ends. This CDR3 has 15 residues. CDR1 is MRHNA, CDR2 SNTAGT, per germline. The chain's CDR3 is CASSSRGTGDEKLFF. The CDR3 nucleotides are TGTGCCAGCAGTTCCCGAGGGACTGGGGATGAAAAACTGTTTTTT.

The chain combines TRBV7-6 with TRBJ2-7, with TRBD1 matching 8 bases. Germline-derived CDR1 and CDR2 are SGHVS and FNYEAQ. The CDR3 is made up of 16 amino acids. The J segment lost 5 bases and the V segment lost 1 base, leaving 10 bases of the junction unmatched. The CDR3 sequence: CASSLVQGAFSHEQYF. CDR3 nucleotides: TGTGCCAGCAGCTTAGTCCAGGGGGCCTTCAGCCACGAGCAGTACTTC.

The rearrangement joins TRBV6-1 to TRBJ1-5; D gene unclear. V dropped 6 bases and J dropped 4 bases, with 7 bases sitting between them. Germline V lookup: CDR1 MNHNS, CDR2 SASEGT. The CDR3 runs to 12 residues. The chain's CDR3 is CASRRGNQPQHF. For the CDR3, the DNA is TGTGCCAGCAGGCGGGGTAATCAGCCCCAGCATTTT.

The J gene is TRBJ2-7, the V gene TRBV27, with 10 bases aligning to TRBD1. The ends lost 3 bases at V and 3 bases at J; junction bases unmatched: 5. Looked up from germline, CDR1 is MNHEY and CDR2 is SMNVEV (reference sequence). The CDR3 is 15 amino acids. CDR3 in DNA: TGTGCCAGCAGTTTGGGACAGGGGCCGATCTACGAGCAGTACTTC. This codes for CASSLGQGPIYEQYF.

The chain uses TRBV9 and TRBJ2-7; TRBD2 matches 8 bases. The CDR3 runs to 15 residues. CDR1 is SGDLS, CDR2 YYNGEE, per germline. V dropped 2 bases and J dropped 2; count of bases not matched to a gene: 6. The chain's CDR3 is CASSVGRGAPYEQYF. The CDR3, as DNA: TGTGCCAGCAGCGTGGGGCGGGGGGCCCCCTACGAGCAGTACTTC.

The gene calls are TRBV4-2 and TRBJ2-3; the D is unclear. Per the germline V gene, CDR1 is LGHNA and CDR2 is YNFKEQ. This CDR3 comprises 14 residues. Trimming pared 1 base from V and 2 bases from J, leaving 7 bases between. The CDR3 region is CASSQASSTDTQYF. The CDR3, as DNA: TGTGCCAGCAGCCAAGCCTCCTCCACAGATACGCAGTATTTT.

CDR3 in amino acids: CASSSTGGNYEQYF. The CDR3 DNA reads as TGTGCCAGCAGCTCTACAGGGGGCAACTACGAGCAGTACTTC. The V and J genes are TRBV5-5 and TRBJ2-7; TRBD1 matches at 9 bases. V shed 3 bases and J 3 bases; nucleotides not matched to a gene: 4. The length of the CDR3 is 14 residues. Germline V gene sequence: CDR1 SGHKS, CDR2 YYEKEE (reference sequence).

There are a few counts of this clone. The V and J genes are TRBV20-1 and TRBJ1-6, with D uncertain. V was trimmed by 0 bases and J by 13 bases, leaving 7 bases between them. This CDR3 contains 11 residues. Germline V gene lookup returns CDR1 DFQATT and CDR2 SNEGSKA (reference sequence). The CDR3 here is CSARDSEPLHF. In DNA, the CDR3 is TGCAGTGCTAGAGATAGTGAGCCCCTCCACTTT.

The rearrangement links TRBV15 to TRBJ1-2; TRBD1 matches at 9 bases. The CDR3 covers 17 residues. With V trimmed by 3 bases and J by 0 bases, 8 bases remained unmatched. Per the germline V gene, CDR1 is LNHNV and CDR2 is YYDKDF (reference sequence). CDR3 sequence (DNA): TGTGCCACCAGCAGGGGGGACAGGGTAATTACTAACTATGGCTACACCTTC. Protein: CATSRGDRVITNYGYTF.